This entry is about one T cell receptor beta chain. This clonotype has a count of ten or more. The antigen this receptor binds is unknown. Per-base quality was not reported, and no clone a single base away is much larger than it. The sequencer listed for this sample is Illumina HiSeq 2500. First-strand cDNA was synthesized with Superscript III and a set of TRAV- and TRBV-specific primers, covering both TCRalpha and TCRbeta chains. TCRs were amplified with Phusion for 15 to 25 PCR cycles using a constant-region primer together with the adapter attached to the V primers. Isolated mRNA was amplified with the MessageAmp II aRNA Amplification Kit, using an approximately 16-hour in vitro transcription at 37°C. mRNA for TCR sequencing was isolated with the Dynabeads mRNA DIRECT Purification Kit. Indexed Illumina adapters were added in a second Phusion PCR of 25 to 30 cycles, and the PCR products were purified with AMPure XP beads. Concerning the study's data processing: Using custom Perl scripts, TCR sequences that encoded the same protein were pooled, out-of-frame sequences were dropped, and the abundance of each clonotype was calculated. Any TCR sequence backed by just one read was left out of the analysis. Repertoire metrics included Shannon entropy, Gini index, clonality, richness, and frequency of TCRs shared between repertoires. TCRdb reprocessed the public reads (quality trimming at Q25 with fastp, clone calling with MiXCR) and kept in-frame beta chains. Rows with a matching CDR3 protein are joined into one entry that keeps the most common DNA and genes. TCRdb's processing, not the authors' own work, is the source of the V and J calls. In this sample the table shows over 55,000 distinct CDR3 sequences, about a third of which occur a single time. The top ten constitute around 10% of the sample.

The sample's time point label is to be understood as: before trial treatment. The donors came from RACIN, which was a single-arm phase I dose-escalation trial that paired nivolumab and ipilimumab with aspirin, low-dose cyclophosphamide and low-dose radiotherapy. Patients were eligible if they had advanced solid tumors that were TIL-negative. V gives up 4 bases and J gives up 13 bases, and the segment between their germline ends measures 19 bases. The CDR3 runs 12 amino acids, cysteine and phenylalanine included. Just the 36-base CDR3 DNA is kept, in frame starting at base 1. Looking up the germline V gene yields CDR1 SQVTM and CDR2 ANQGSEA. These data originate in a study of low-dose radiotherapy and immunotherapy resistance in tumors (dated by TCRdb to the early 2020s). About the study as a whole: In Cohort 1, 0.5 Gy per fraction was delivered every 2 weeks, and a total PTV dose of 6.5 Gy was prescribed. For Cohort 2, the dose was 1 Gy per fraction given every two weeks, adding up to 13 Gy in total across 26 weeks. Nivolumab and ipilimumab were both given intravenously, with nivolumab at a 240 mg flat dose every two weeks and ipilimumab at 1 mg/kg every six weeks. Cyclophosphamide 200 mg/m2 was administered intravenously every two weeks, one day before each radiation and immunotherapy administration. Patients took aspirin 300 mg orally once daily for four cycles, starting on cycle 1 day 1. Randomization of trial participants into treatment groups was not performed. Eight patients were included in the translational analysis: three from the first dose cohort and the first five from the second dose cohort.

This specimen was PBMCs, taken before treatment. This TCR was sampled from a female donor with ovarian cancer. The chain couples TRBV29-1 to TRBJ1-1; no D gene can be assigned with confidence. The nucleotide sequence reads as follows: TGCAGCGTTGGAGCTCCCCTGACAAGTCTTTTCTTT. It is translated as CSVGAPLTSLFF.